These 31 T cell receptor beta chains were all obtained from the same sample, sequenced in a study of shared clonotypes between healthy human individuals. Naivety among CD8 cells was defined by CD45RO negativity and positive CCR7 selection, thereby excluding terminally differentiated effector memory CD45RA+ cells. Data came from immunoSEQ multiplex PCR; TCRdb stores just in-frame clones and leaves some out. The sample consists of 600,000 or so clones, approximately 95% of them appearing once. The sequencing input was naive CD8+ T cells sorted from blood. The source is a woman in her twenties or thirties in good health.

This clone showed up just once. This chain connects TRBV28 to TRBJ2-7; TRBD2 might be the D (6 bases). CDR3 length equals 14 residues. Per germline, CDR1 MDHEN and CDR2 SYDVKM. V was clipped by 3 bases and J by 2 bases, with 11 bases between them. The CDR3 loop is CASSFSSGTYEQYF. In DNA form, the CDR3 reads TGTGCCAGCAGTTTTAGTAGCGGTACCTACGAGCAGTACTTC.

This chain uses TRBV28 with TRBJ1-1, with D tentatively TRBD1 (6 bases). CDR1 is MDHEN, CDR2 SYDVKM, per germline. The CDR3 totals 15 residues. Trimming cost V 10 bases and J 0 bases, with 18 bases left between them. The CDR3 protein is CAISTYGGLNTEAFF. In nucleotides, the CDR3 is TGTGCCATAAGTACTTATGGGGGCCTGAACACTGAAGCTTTCTTT.

With respect to this clone: Other DNA sequences in the sample encode the same CDR3. The chain is built from TRBV7-6 and TRBJ2-2; D unclear. The germline V and J ends were trimmed by 2 bases and 8 bases, with 3 bases remaining between them. The CDR3 is 11 amino acids. CDR1 SGHVS and CDR2 FNYEAQ come from the germline V gene. The CDR3, as DNA: TGTGCCAGCAGCTTAACGGGGGAGCTGTTTTTT. Translated: CASSLTGELFF.

The rearrangement links TRBV9 to TRBJ2-5; possibly TRBD1 for D (5 bases). V was cut by 3 bases and J by 4 bases, with 16 bases left in between. Germline assignment: CDR1 SGDLS and CDR2 YYNGEE. This CDR3 contains 15 residues. The DNA of the CDR3 is TGTGCCAGCAGCGATAAGGGGTGGGCTCGAGAGACCCAGTACTTC. Translated: CASSDKGWARETQYF.

The rearrangement uses TRBV6-5 and TRBJ2-6; tentatively, D is TRBD1 (6 bases). The CDR3 spans 15 residues. Trimming cost V 2 bases and J 2 bases, with 7 bases left between them. CDR1 and CDR2 from the germline V gene are MNHEY and SVGAGI. Written as DNA, the CDR3 is TGTGCCAGCAGTTACCCAGGGGCTGGGGCCAACGTCCTGACTTTC. Translated, it gives CASSYPGAGANVLTF.

The chain combines TRBV5-4 with TRBJ2-5, with D uncertain. The tail of the sequence fits TRBJ2-7 better, so the J call may be wrong. The CDR3 totals 14 residues. Germline CDR1 reads SGHNT; CDR2 reads YYREEE (reference sequence). The CDR3 region is CASSSGWGTYEQYF. The CDR3 bases are TGTGCCAGCAGTTCTGGCTGGGGAACCTACGAGCAGTACTTC.

This chain joins TRBV5-6 and TRBJ1-4, with 7 bases that match TRBD1. CDR3 length: 14 amino acids. Germline CDR1 and CDR2: SGHDT and YYEEEE. The J segment lost 8 bases and the V segment lost 4 bases, leaving 8 bases of the junction unmatched. CDR3 sequence (DNA): TGTGCCAGCAGCGTACAGGGGCTTGACGAAAAACTGTTTTTT. It yields the protein CASSVQGLDEKLFF.

The gene calls are TRBV28 and TRBJ2-4; 7 nucleotides match TRBD2. V was clipped by 6 bases and J by 7 bases; unmatched bases: 12. This CDR3 is 15 amino acids long. Germline-derived CDR1 and CDR2 are MDHEN and SYDVKM. CDR3 in DNA: TGTGCCAGCAGACCCTCAAGCGGGATAAGGAACATTCAGTACTTC. Translated, it gives CASRPSSGIRNIQYF.

This chain links TRBV28 with TRBJ1-1, with a possible D match to TRBD1 (5 bases). Germline values: CDR1 MDHEN, CDR2 SYDVKM. Trimming pared 2 bases from V and 5 bases from J, leaving 12 bases between. The CDR3 contains 14 residues. CDR3 amino acids: CASSLARVGTEAFF. The CDR3 DNA is TGTGCCAGCAGTTTAGCCAGGGTAGGGACTGAAGCTTTCTTT.

The chain carries TRBV10-2 and TRBJ2-7, with 8 bases fitting TRBD2. CDR1 and CDR2 (germline): WSHSY, SAAADI. V was pared by 2 bases and J by 5 bases, with 11 bases of the junction left unmatched. The CDR3 totals 16 residues. The CDR3: CASSEGQAGVSHEQYF. The CDR3 region has the DNA TGCGCCAGCAGTGAGGGGCAAGCGGGAGTCAGCCACGAGCAGTACTTC.

The chain employs TRBV7-9 and TRBJ2-7; 11 nucleotides agree with TRBD2. In germline, CDR1 is SEHNR, CDR2 FQNEAQ (reference sequence). The CDR3 is 17 residues long. Losses at the gene ends were 4 bases for V and 3 bases for J; bases not matched to a gene: 11. The CDR3 DNA follows: TGTGCCAGCAGCTCGACCCGACTAGCGGGGCCGATCTACGAGCAGTACTTC. It yields the protein CASSSTRLAGPIYEQYF.

This clone was detected once. The chain combines TRBV5-8 with TRBJ1-2, with 9 bases that match TRBD1. The CDR3 runs 14 residues. The germline V gene encodes CDR1 SGHTS and CDR2 YDEGEE. V lost 4 bases and J lost 8; bases outside the gene matches: 9. The CDR3 loop is CASSGYWDRDGYTF. The CDR3 bases are TGTGCCAGCAGCGGATACTGGGACAGGGACGGCTACACCTTC.

The gene calls are TRBV13 and TRBJ2-1; D is possibly TRBD1 (6 bases). The germline gives CDR1 PRHDT, CDR2 FYEKMQ (reference sequence). Deletions cut 0 bases from V and 2 bases from J, with 17 bases between. The CDR3 is 18 residues long. As DNA, the CDR3 is TGTGCCAGCAGCTTAGGAAGGAATCCGACAGGCCCCTACAATGAGCAGTTCTTC. It translates to CASSLGRNPTGPYNEQFF.

On this clone: Additional DNA sequences in this sample encode the identical CDR3. The chain carries TRBV13 and TRBJ2-2; D not certain. The CDR3 has 12 amino acids. Trimming removed 0 bases from V and 6 bases from J, with 2 bases in between. Looked up from germline, CDR1 is PRHDT and CDR2 is FYEKMQ (reference sequence). CDR3: CASSLGSGELFF. CDR3 coding DNA: TGTGCCAGCAGCTTAGGCTCCGGGGAGCTGTTTTTT.

The CDR3 here is CASSQAGGAGTKNIQYF. The CDR3 nucleotides read TGTGCCAGCAGCCAAGCCGGTGGGGCGGGGACCAAAAACATTCAGTACTTC. The gene calls are TRBV4-2 and TRBJ2-4, with D maybe TRBD2 (6 bases). The germline gives CDR1 LGHNA, CDR2 YNFKEQ. CDR3 size: 17 residues. Trimming left V 1 base short and J 2 bases short, with 15 bases between.

V gene TRBV5-1 combines with J gene TRBJ2-1, with a weak D call TRBD1 (8 bases). V was clipped by 3 bases and J by 4 bases, with 14 bases between them. The CDR3 consists of 15 residues. Germline V gene lookup returns CDR1 SGHRS and CDR2 YFSETQ. The CDR3 reads CASSWEGQEYNEQFF. The CDR3 nucleotides read TGCGCCAGCAGCTGGGAGGGACAGGAATACAATGAGCAGTTCTTC.

In this sample, this clone turned up once. The V gene is TRBV7-9, the J gene TRBJ2-5; 8 bases are a match to TRBD2. CDR1 and CDR2 (germline): SEHNR, FQNEAQ (reference sequence). The junction had 7 bases not matched to a gene; V was cut back by 5 bases and J by 5 bases. This CDR3 region has 14 residues. CDR3 nucleotide sequence: TGTGCCAGCAGCATGGATACGGGAGGGGAGACCCAGTACTTC. Encoded protein: CASSMDTGGETQYF.

The V and J genes are TRBV7-2 and TRBJ2-1, with D hard to call. V was pared by 0 bases and J by 8 bases, with 11 bases between. CDR1 SGHTA and CDR2 FQGNSA come from the germline V gene. The CDR3 loop spans 14 amino acids. The CDR3 DNA reads TGTGCCAGCAGCTTAGCTCCGGCCTGGGATGAGCAGTTCTTC. Amino acids: CASSLAPAWDEQFF.

The V gene is TRBV7-9, the J gene TRBJ2-3; no clear D. Trimming left V 6 bases short and J 5 bases short, with 9 bases between. This CDR3 has 12 amino acids. The germline V gene encodes CDR1 SEHNR and CDR2 FQNEAQ (reference sequence). CDR3 DNA: TGTGCCAGCAGAGCCCTTCAAGATACGCAGTATTTT. It encodes CASRALQDTQYF. Full variable domain (rest looked up from reference TRBV7-9 and TRBJ2-3): DTGVSQNPRHKITKRGQNVTFRCDPISEHNRLYWYRQTLGQGPEFLTYFQNEAQLEKSRLLSDRFSAERPKGSFSTLEIQRTEQGDSAMYLCASRALQDTQYFGPGTRLTVL.

The chain links TRBV15 to TRBJ1-5; D call uncertain. V lost 1 base and J lost 3, with 10 bases in between. Germline values: CDR1 LNHNV, CDR2 YYDKDF (reference sequence). The CDR3 runs 15 residues. Written as DNA, the CDR3 is TGTGCCACCAGCAGAGGGTTGAGTCACAATCAGCCCCAGCATTTT. Encoded protein: CATSRGLSHNQPQHF.

This clone has more than one count but fewer than ten. The V and J genes are TRBV2 and TRBJ1-1; D is uncertain. Between the trimmed V and J ends, which lost 7 bases and 7 bases, there was a span of 10 bases. From germline, CDR1 is SNHLY and CDR2 FYNNEI. The CDR3 extends over 11 amino acids. The CDR3 bases are TGTGCCAGCAAAGCCGGCCGTGAAGCTTTCTTT. As protein: CASKAGREAFF.

This clone is a singleton in its sample. One junction end disagrees with the germline gene, perhaps due to a read error. The chain recombines TRBV4-2 with TRBJ2-1; D gene unclear. CDR1 is LGHNA and CDR2 is YNFKEQ in the germline V gene. The CDR3 extends over 19 amino acids. The CDR3 coding sequence is TGTGCCAGCGGCCAACCTGGCAGCGACAACGACAAAATATACAATGAGCAGTTCTTC. Its protein product is CASGQPGSDNDKIYNEQFF.

The rearrangement uses TRBV10-1 and TRBJ2-7, with 11 bases identical to TRBD2. The CDR3 runs 17 residues. The ends lost 0 bases at V and 5 bases at J; junction bases unmatched: 9. The germline V gene has CDR1 WNHNN and CDR2 SYGVQD (reference sequence). The CDR3 region has the DNA TGCGCCAGCAGTGAGTCGATAGCGGGAGGGCCGAGGGACGAGCAGTACTTC. Protein product: CASSESIAGGPRDEQYF.

The V and J genes are TRBV11-2 and TRBJ1-2; a weak D match, TRBD1 (6 bases). Germline lookup yields CDR1 SGHAT and CDR2 FQNNGV. CDR3 length: 16 residues. The V end lost 5 bases, the J end lost 7 bases, and 23 bases lay between the germline ends. CDR3 region: CASSHPIQGRMAGYTF. CDR3 DNA sequence: TGTGCCAGCAGCCACCCGATCCAGGGGAGGATGGCTGGCTACACCTTC.

The gene calls are TRBV7-9 and TRBJ2-5, with 8 bases that match TRBD2. The CDR3 extends over 15 amino acids. Germline trimming cut 6 bases from V and 2 bases from J; bases unmatched to any gene: 8. Germline V lookup: CDR1 SEHNR, CDR2 FQNEAQ (reference sequence). CDR3 sequence: CASRRGSGAQETQYF. The CDR3 DNA follows: TGTGCCAGCAGGAGGGGTAGCGGGGCGCAAGAGACCCAGTACTTC.

This chain uses TRBV6-5 with TRBJ2-7; possibly TRBD2 for D (5 bases). Trimming shortened V by 0 bases and J by 2 bases, and 14 bases separated the two germline ends. Looked up from germline, CDR1 is MNHEY and CDR2 is SVGAGI. CDR3 length: 16 amino acids. The CDR3 spells CASSYSIGLTTYEQYF. The CDR3 nucleotides are TGTGCCAGCAGTTACTCGATCGGACTCACGACCTACGAGCAGTACTTC.

The chain links TRBV27 to TRBJ1-5; no reliable D call. The CDR3 contains 17 residues. Trimming cost V 1 base and J 0 bases, with 13 bases left between them. Germline CDR1 MNHEY, CDR2 SMNVEV (reference sequence). Here the CDR3 reads CASSLYAEGISNQPQHF. The CDR3 coding sequence is TGTGCCAGCAGTTTATACGCGGAGGGTATTAGCAATCAGCCCCAGCATTTT.

V and J are TRBV10-1 and TRBJ2-3; D is possibly TRBD2 (6 bases). The length of the CDR3 is 15 residues. Trimming removed 3 bases from V and 2 bases from J, with 12 bases in between. Germline-derived CDR1 and CDR2 are WNHNN and SYGVQD (reference sequence). CDR3 DNA sequence: TGCGCCAGCAGTGACCGGGACTCACCCACAGATACGCAGTATTTT. This translates into CASSDRDSPTDTQYF.

On this clone itself: The sample carries other DNA sequences with the same CDR3. V usage is TRBV9 and J usage is TRBJ1-1, with D maybe TRBD1 (6 bases). Germline CDR1 is SGDLS and CDR2 is YYNGEE. Trimming removed 2 bases from V and 5 bases from J, with 10 bases in between. The CDR3 covers 13 residues. The CDR3 sequence: CASSVGGLTEAFF. The DNA for the CDR3 is TGTGCCAGCAGCGTTGGGGGGCTGACTGAAGCTTTCTTT.

The rearrangement uses TRBV18 and TRBJ2-2; D call uncertain. Germline lookup yields CDR1 KGHSH and CDR2 LQKENI. The CDR3 runs 15 residues. The germline V and J ends were trimmed by 3 bases and 2 bases, with 10 bases remaining between them. CDR3 loop: CASSPEAVNTGELFF. CDR3 in DNA: TGTGCCAGCTCACCTGAGGCGGTCAACACCGGGGAGCTGTTTTTT.

V is TRBV19 and J is TRBJ1-1; no definite D call. The CDR3 runs to 15 residues. V was shortened by 5 bases and J by 0 bases, with 13 bases between the two germline ends. Per the germline V gene, CDR1 is LNHDA and CDR2 is SQIVND (reference sequence). CDR3 residues: CASSLFGEMNTEAFF. In DNA form, the CDR3 reads TGTGCCAGTAGTCTATTCGGGGAAATGAACACTGAAGCTTTCTTT.